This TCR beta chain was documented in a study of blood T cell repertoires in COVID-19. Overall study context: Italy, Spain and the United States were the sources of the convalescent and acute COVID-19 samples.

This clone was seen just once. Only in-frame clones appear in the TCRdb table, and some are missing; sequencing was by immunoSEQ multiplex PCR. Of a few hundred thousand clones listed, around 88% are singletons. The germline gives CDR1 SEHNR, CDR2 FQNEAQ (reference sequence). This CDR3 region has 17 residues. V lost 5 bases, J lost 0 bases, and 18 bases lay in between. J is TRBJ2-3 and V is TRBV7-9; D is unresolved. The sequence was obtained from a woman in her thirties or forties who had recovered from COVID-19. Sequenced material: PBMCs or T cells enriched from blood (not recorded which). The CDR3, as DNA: TGTGCCAGCAGCCCCTCTTTCGCGAGCTCTAGCACAGATACGCAGTATTTT. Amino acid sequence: CASSPSFASSSTDTQYF.